The entry below describes one T cell receptor beta chain. CDR3 size: 16 residues. Per germline, CDR1 SGHRS and CDR2 YFSETQ. This sample is drawn from a study of T cells expressing NK-cell markers. TCRdb derives one entry per CDR3 protein from the 5' RACE reads, leaving out DNA. The table lists some 150,000 distinct CDR3 sequences, with roughly 12% in the top ten. The receptor was derived from a young man in good health. The sample comprised blood T cells: a sorted CD56 or NKG2C T cell subset, CD4+ or CD8+ T cells, or bulk PBMC T cells (not recorded which). The chain employs TRBV5-1 and TRBJ2-4; there is no DNA to check the TCRdb D call of TRBD2. CDR3: CASSLAQRTSLDIQYF.